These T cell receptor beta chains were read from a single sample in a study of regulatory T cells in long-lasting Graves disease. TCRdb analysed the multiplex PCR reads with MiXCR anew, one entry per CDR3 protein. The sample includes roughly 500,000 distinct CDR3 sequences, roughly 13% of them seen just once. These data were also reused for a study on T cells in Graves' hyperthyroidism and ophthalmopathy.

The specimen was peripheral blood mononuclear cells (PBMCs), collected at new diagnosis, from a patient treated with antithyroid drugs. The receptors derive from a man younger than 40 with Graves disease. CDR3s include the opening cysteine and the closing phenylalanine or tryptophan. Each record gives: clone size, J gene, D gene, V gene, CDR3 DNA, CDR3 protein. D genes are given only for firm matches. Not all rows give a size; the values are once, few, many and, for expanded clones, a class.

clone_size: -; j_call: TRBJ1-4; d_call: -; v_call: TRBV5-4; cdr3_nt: TGTGCCAGAACTTCCGCGGTATCGGGGGAAAAACTGTTTTTT; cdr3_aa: CARTSAVSGEKLFF
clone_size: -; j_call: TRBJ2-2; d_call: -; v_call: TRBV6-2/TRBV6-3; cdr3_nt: TGCGCCATCAGTGGAGTACCTAACACCGGGGAGCTGTTTTTT; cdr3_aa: CAISGVPNTGELFF
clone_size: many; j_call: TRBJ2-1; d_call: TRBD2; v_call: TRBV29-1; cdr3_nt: TGCAGCGTTGTTTTGGCTAGCGGGAGCTCCTACAATGAGCAGTTCTTC; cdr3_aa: CSVVLASGSSYNEQFF
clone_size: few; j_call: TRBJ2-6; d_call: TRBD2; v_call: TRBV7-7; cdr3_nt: TGTGCCAGCAGCCCCCCCCGTAGCGGGAGGGGATCTGGGGCCAACGTCCTGACTTTC; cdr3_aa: CASSPPRSGRGSGANVLTF
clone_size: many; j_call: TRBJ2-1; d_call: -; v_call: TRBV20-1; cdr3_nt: TGCGGCCCGAGAGTCTCTTCGCTTCACAATGAGCAGTTCTTC; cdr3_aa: CGPRVSSLHNEQFF
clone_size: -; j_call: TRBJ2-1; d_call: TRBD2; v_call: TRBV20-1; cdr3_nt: TGCAGTGCTACCCTAGAGGGGACTAGAGGGTACAATGAGCAGTTCTTC; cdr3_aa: CSATLEGTRGYNEQFF
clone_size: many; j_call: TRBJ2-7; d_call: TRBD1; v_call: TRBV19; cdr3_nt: TGTGCCAGTAGGCCCGCCGGGACAGGGTCCTACGAGCAGTACTTC; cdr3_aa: CASRPAGTGSYEQYF
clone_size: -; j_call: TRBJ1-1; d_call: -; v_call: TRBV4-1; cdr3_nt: TGCGCCAGCAGCCGGGGGAAAGAAGCTTTCTTT; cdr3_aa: CASSRGKEAFF
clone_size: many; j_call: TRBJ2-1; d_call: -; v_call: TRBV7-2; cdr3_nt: TGTGCCAGCAGCTCCGGACTATTGCTCCACAATGAGCAGTTCTTC; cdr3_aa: CASSSGLLLHNEQFF
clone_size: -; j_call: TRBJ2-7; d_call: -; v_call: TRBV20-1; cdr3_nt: TGCAGTGCTAGAGATCTCTCGGGACGTGCCCCCTACGAGCAGTACTTC; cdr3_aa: CSARDLSGRAPYEQYF
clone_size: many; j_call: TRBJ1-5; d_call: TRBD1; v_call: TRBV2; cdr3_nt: TGTGCCAGCAGCGAGGACAGGATATTGTATCAGCCCCAGCATTTT; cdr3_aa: CASSEDRILYQPQHF
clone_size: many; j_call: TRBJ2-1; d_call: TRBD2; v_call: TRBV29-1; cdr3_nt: TGCAGCGTTGCGGGGGGGGGCCGCGATGAGCAGTTCTTC; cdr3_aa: CSVAGGGRDEQFF
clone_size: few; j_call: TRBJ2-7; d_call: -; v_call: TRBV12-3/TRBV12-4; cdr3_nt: TGTGCCAGCAGTTTAATGGGCAGGGTTTCTGGCGAGCAGTACTTC; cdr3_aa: CASSLMGRVSGEQYF